Shown below are 29 T cell receptor beta chains from a single sample sequenced in a study of blood T cells in healthy people across ages. A second PCR, run for roughly 7 to 11 cycles, used a sample-barcoded 5' primer plus a J-beta primer mix. Using its own MiXCR run on the 5' RACE reads, TCRdb lists one record per CDR3 protein. The sample holds 1.8 million or so distinct CDR3 sequences, 30% to 40% seen once. Sequencing input: blood. Receptors originate from a human donor in good health.

The V call is TRBV10-3, the J call TRBJ1-2; D is undetermined. This CDR3 has 14 amino acids. With 4 bases removed from V and 5 bases from J, the gap between germline ends came to 14 bases. CDR1 is ENHRY and CDR2 is SYGVKD in the germline V gene. Here the CDR3 reads CAISADPAGYGYTF. The CDR3 DNA sequence: TGTGCCATCAGTGCGGACCCGGCGGGATATGGCTACACCTTC.

This clonotype has more than one count but fewer than ten. This sequence may be a read error, since a much larger clone differs from it by one base. This chain connects TRBV29-1 to TRBJ2-5; 14 bases align to TRBD2. Germline assignment: CDR1 SQVTM and CDR2 ANQGSEA. This CDR3 is built from 15 residues. CDR3 sequence: CCVEGTSGGQETQYF. CDR3 nucleotides: TGCTGCGTTGAAGGGACTAGCGGGGGCCAAGAGACCCAGTACTTC.

The sample holds a few counts of this clonotype. The chain couples TRBV20-1 to TRBJ2-7, with 9 nucleotides matching TRBD1. Germline V gives CDR1 DFQATT, CDR2 SNEGSKA (reference sequence). The CDR3 runs 15 residues. V was clipped by 3 bases and J by 0 bases; unmatched bases: 6. The CDR3 DNA follows: TGCAGTGCTAGGGGACAGGGACCCTTCTCCTACGAGCAGTACTTC. Encoded protein: CSARGQGPFSYEQYF.

In its sample, this clonotype was seen once. V usage is TRBV4-2 and J usage is TRBJ2-1, with a tentative D call TRBD2 (6 bases). Germline loops: CDR1 LGHNA, CDR2 YNFKEQ. The CDR3 covers 17 residues. Trimming removed 4 bases from V and 3 bases from J, with 19 bases in between. In DNA form, the CDR3 reads TGTGCCAGCAGCCGAGGAGGGAGCGGAGACGTCTACAATGAGCAGTTCTTC. It specifies CASSRGGSGDVYNEQFF.

This clonotype was recorded a few times. This chain links TRBV29-1 with TRBJ1-1; D is ambiguous. Looked up from germline, CDR1 is SQVTM and CDR2 is ANQGSEA. Trimming took off 1 base at V and 8 bases at J, with 5 bases between the two ends. This CDR3 spans 10 amino acids. CDR3 DNA sequence: TGCAGCGTTGAAGGGGTCGAAGCTTTCTTT. The encoded protein is CSVEGVEAFF.

This chain joins TRBV11-2 and TRBJ2-1, with 13 bases that match TRBD2. Germline CDR1 is SGHAT and CDR2 is FQNNGV. Trimming removed 5 bases from V and 0 bases from J; junction bases left unmatched: 10. The CDR3 is 19 residues long. CDR3 amino acids: CASSAPTSGGQISYNEQFF. The CDR3 DNA reads as TGTGCCAGCAGCGCCCCGACTAGCGGGGGGCAAATCTCCTACAATGAGCAGTTCTTC.

The chain is built from TRBV28 and TRBJ1-2; TRBD1 might be the D (6 bases). Germline V gene data show CDR1 as MDHEN and CDR2 as SYDVKM. The V end was cut by 7 bases, the J end by 8 bases, with 17 bases between. The CDR3 extends over 13 amino acids. CDR3 nucleotide sequence: TGTGCCAGCACCCTCCAAGGGGGTCGGGGCTACACCTTC. Amino acid sequence: CASTLQGGRGYTF.

This chain links TRBV10-3 with TRBJ2-1, with 13 bases matching TRBD2. CDR1 and CDR2 from the germline V gene are ENHRY and SYGVKD. V lost 6 bases, J lost 3 bases, and 8 bases stayed unmatched. The CDR3 has 17 amino acids. The CDR3 region is CAIRNPLAGGLYNEQFF. CDR3 in DNA: TGTGCCATCAGGAATCCACTAGCGGGGGGGCTCTACAATGAGCAGTTCTTC.

In its sample, this clonotype was seen a few times. V usage is TRBV29-1 and J usage is TRBJ1-1; D gene unclear. CDR3 length: 14 amino acids. Germline V gives CDR1 SQVTM, CDR2 ANQGSEA. The V end lost 4 bases, the J end lost 0 bases, and 12 bases lay between the germline ends. The CDR3 nucleotides are TGCAGCGTTGTTGCAGACCTCATGAACACTGAAGCTTTCTTT. It translates to CSVVADLMNTEAFF.

The chain links TRBV7-3 to TRBJ2-3; D might be TRBD2 (6 bases). CDR1 and CDR2 (germline): SGHTA, FQGTGA. V was clipped by 4 bases and J by 11 bases, with 13 bases between them. This CDR3 region has 12 residues. The CDR3 here is CASSSRDSKQYF. The DNA for the CDR3 is TGTGCCAGCAGCTCTAGGGACTCTAAGCAGTATTTT.

The chain recombines TRBV29-1 with TRBJ1-1, with D unclear. The V gene's germline CDR1 is SQVTM and CDR2 ANQGSEA. The ends were cut back, 4 bases at V and 4 bases at J, with 4 bases in the middle. The CDR3 has 10 residues. As DNA, the CDR3 is TGCAGCGTTGCGGTCACTGAAGCTTTCTTT. It yields the protein CSVAVTEAFF.

CDR3 sequence: CSAQGDREGNYEQYF. The CDR3 DNA sequence: TGCAGCGCCCAAGGCGACAGGGAGGGGAACTACGAGCAGTACTTC. The gene calls are TRBV29-1 and TRBJ2-7; D is tentatively TRBD1 or TRBD2 (7 bases each). V was trimmed by 7 bases and J by 3 bases, leaving 22 bases between them. There are 15 residues in the CDR3. The germline V gene has CDR1 SQVTM and CDR2 ANQGSEA.

The V call is TRBV4-2, the J call TRBJ1-1; D is unclear. V was clipped by 2 bases and J by 3 bases, with 10 bases between them. This CDR3 region has 14 residues. Looked up from germline, CDR1 is LGHNA and CDR2 is YNFKEQ. CDR3 protein: CASSQTGPYTEAFF. CDR3 in DNA: TGTGCCAGCAGCCAAACCGGGCCATACACTGAAGCTTTCTTT.

The J gene is TRBJ2-3, the V gene TRBV7-2; D remains unclear. This CDR3 has 17 amino acids. Germline CDR1 reads SGHTA; CDR2 reads FQGNSA. Trimming shortened V by 1 base and J by 4 bases, and 18 bases separated the two germline ends. The CDR3 reads CASSLVGWALVPDTQYF. DNA of the CDR3: TGTGCCAGCAGCTTAGTAGGGTGGGCCTTAGTTCCAGATACGCAGTATTTT.

V gene TRBV28 combines with J gene TRBJ2-5, with 8 bases that match TRBD1. Germline assignment: CDR1 MDHEN and CDR2 SYDVKM. The CDR3 runs 16 residues. The V gene end was trimmed by 3 bases and the J gene end by 2 bases; junction bases not matched to a gene: 8. The CDR3 nucleotides read TGTGCCAGCAGTTTCTTCCGGGACAGGCGTCAAGAGACCCAGTACTTC. Its protein product is CASSFFRDRRQETQYF.

This clonotype was recorded at least ten times. The V call is TRBV7-2, the J call TRBJ2-7; no reliable D call. This CDR3 is built from 13 residues. V lost 0 bases to trimming and J lost 1 base, with 4 bases between them. Germline CDR1 reads SGHTA; CDR2 reads FQGNSA. The CDR3 sequence: CASSLARSYEQYF. The CDR3 nucleotides read TGTGCCAGCAGCTTAGCACGATCCTACGAGCAGTACTTC.

This clonotype came up a few times. The J gene is TRBJ2-4, the V gene TRBV20-1, with no clear D. V was pared by 5 bases and J by 0 bases, with 20 bases between. The CDR3 totals 17 residues. Germline lookup yields CDR1 DFQATT and CDR2 SNEGSKA (reference sequence). The CDR3 DNA reads as TGCAGTGCTGCCCCGAGAAGTGCTAACCTAGCCAAAAACATTCAGTACTTC. Protein product: CSAAPRSANLAKNIQYF.

This rearrangement joins TRBV27 to TRBJ1-1; the D gene is possibly TRBD1 (6 bases). Germline CDR1 MNHEY, CDR2 SMNVEV (reference sequence). V shed 5 bases and J shed 5 bases, with 15 bases lying between them. The CDR3 totals 14 residues. CDR3 sequence: CASSADRTGTEAFF. The CDR3 DNA sequence: TGTGCCAGCAGTGCCGACAGGACGGGGACTGAAGCTTTCTTT.

The chain has TRBV2 and TRBJ1-5, with 7 bases matching TRBD1. This CDR3 is 15 amino acids long. CDR1 is SNHLY, CDR2 FYNNEI, per germline. V gave up 5 bases and J gave up 2 bases; unmatched junction bases: 6. The CDR3 here is CASSWGTVGNQPQHF. The DNA of the CDR3 is TGTGCCAGCAGTTGGGGGACAGTCGGCAATCAGCCCCAGCATTTT.

V is TRBV12-3 or TRBV12-4 and J is TRBJ1-6; D not resolved. The CDR3 has 14 residues. V lost 5 bases and J lost 7, with 12 bases in between. CDR3 in amino acids: CASSLTFMNSPLHF. CDR3 in DNA: TGTGCCAGCAGTCTGACTTTTATGAATTCACCCCTCCACTTT.

This chain links TRBV7-9 with TRBJ1-1; perhaps TRBD1 as D (6 bases). V was cut by 4 bases and J by 6 bases, with 9 bases left in between. Germline-derived CDR1 and CDR2 are SEHNR and FQNEAQ (reference sequence). The CDR3 has 12 amino acids. CDR3 in amino acids: CASSSRQAEAFF. The DNA for the CDR3 is TGTGCCAGCAGCTCCCGACAGGCTGAAGCTTTCTTT.

The chain carries TRBV20-1 and TRBJ2-5, with 14 positions matching TRBD2. The germline CDR1 and CDR2 sequences are DFQATT and SNEGSKA (reference sequence). The CDR3 runs to 17 residues. V was pared by 2 bases and J by 1 base, with 6 bases of the junction left unmatched. The CDR3 nucleotides read TGCAGTGCTAGATTGGGACTAGCGGGGGCCTTCCAAGAGACCCAGTACTTC. This translates into CSARLGLAGAFQETQYF.

The V and J genes are TRBV7-2 and TRBJ2-1; 9 bases match TRBD2. The CDR3 has 15 residues. Germline CDR1 reads SGHTA; CDR2 reads FQGNSA. With V trimmed by 5 bases and J by 5 bases, 7 bases remained unmatched. The CDR3 DNA is TGTGCCAGCAGCCGAGGGACTAGCAGAAACAATGAGCAGTTCTTC. The encoded protein is CASSRGTSRNNEQFF.

This chain links TRBV4-3 with TRBJ2-3; D is unresolved. In germline, CDR1 is LGHNA, CDR2 YSLEER. This CDR3 contains 16 residues. The V end was cut by 4 bases, the J end by 0 bases, with 14 bases between. CDR3 sequence: CASSRLTYASTDTQYF. CDR3 sequence (DNA): TGCGCCAGCAGCCGCCTTACGTACGCTAGCACAGATACGCAGTATTTT.

CDR3 coding DNA: TGTGCCAGCAGCTCCCGGGCCGGCCAAGAGACCCAGTACTTC. Translating gives CASSSRAGQETQYF. V gene TRBV7-2 combines with J gene TRBJ2-5; D uncertain. This CDR3 is built from 14 residues. V lost 4 bases, J lost 1 base, and 10 bases lay in between. CDR1 and CDR2 from the germline V gene are SGHTA and FQGNSA.

The rearrangement uses TRBV12-3 or TRBV12-4 and TRBJ2-5; 7 nucleotides align to TRBD1. The CDR3 consists of 14 residues. J gave up 7 bases and V 5 bases, and 10 bases lay outside the gene matches. CDR3: CASSPLTGVGTQYF. The CDR3 DNA reads TGTGCCAGCAGTCCCCTAACAGGGGTGGGGACCCAGTACTTC.

The CDR3 nucleotides are TGCAGCGTTGAACAGCCTGAGTATGGCTACACCTTC. Its protein is CSVEQPEYGYTF. This rearrangement joins TRBV29-1 to TRBJ1-2; no firm D call. The CDR3 sequence is 12 residues long. Trimming removed 2 bases from V and 5 bases from J, with 9 bases in between. Germline CDR1 SQVTM, CDR2 ANQGSEA. The variable domain in full, with the rest retrieved from reference TRBV29-1 and TRBJ1-2, is SAVISQKPSRDICQRGTSLTIQCQVDSQVTMMFWYRQQPGQSLTLIATANQGSEATYESGFVIDKFPISRPNLTFSTLTVSNMSPEDSSIYLCSVEQPEYGYTFGSGTRLTVV.

V and J are TRBV4-2 and TRBJ1-5; no clear D gene. Deletions cut 3 bases from V and 5 bases from J, with 14 bases between. CDR3 length: 15 amino acids. Germline-derived CDR1 and CDR2 are LGHNA and YNFKEQ. The CDR3 sequence: CASSHGGRYDQPQHF. The CDR3 DNA is TGTGCCAGCAGCCACGGAGGGCGATACGATCAGCCCCAGCATTTT.

This chain connects TRBV29-1 to TRBJ2-3, with 8 bases matching TRBD2. The CDR3 extends over 14 amino acids. The V and J ends lost 4 bases and 1 base, in that order; junction bases with no gene match: 4. CDR1 and CDR2 from the germline V gene are SQVTM and ANQGSEA. CDR3 coding DNA: TGCAGCGTTGTAACTAGCGGTCGCACAGATACGCAGTATTTT. Translated: CSVVTSGRTDTQYF.